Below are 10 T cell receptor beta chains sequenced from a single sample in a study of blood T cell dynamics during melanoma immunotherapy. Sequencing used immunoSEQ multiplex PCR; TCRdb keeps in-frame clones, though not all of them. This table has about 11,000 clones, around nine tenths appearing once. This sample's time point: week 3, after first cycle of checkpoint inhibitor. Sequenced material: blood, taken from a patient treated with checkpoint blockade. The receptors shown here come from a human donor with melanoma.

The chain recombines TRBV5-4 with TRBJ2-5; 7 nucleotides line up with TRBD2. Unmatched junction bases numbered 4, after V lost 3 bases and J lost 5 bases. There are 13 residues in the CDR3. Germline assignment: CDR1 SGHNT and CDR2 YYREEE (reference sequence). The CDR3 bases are TGTGCCAGCAGCTCGGGGGGAGGGGAGACCCAGTACTTC. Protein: CASSSGGGETQYF. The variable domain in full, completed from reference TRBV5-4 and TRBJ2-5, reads ETGVTQSPTHLIKTRGQQVTLRCSSQSGHNTVSWYQQALGQGPQFIFQYYREEENGRGNFPPRFSGLQFPNYSSELNVNALELDDSALYLCASSSGGGETQYFGPGTRLLVL.

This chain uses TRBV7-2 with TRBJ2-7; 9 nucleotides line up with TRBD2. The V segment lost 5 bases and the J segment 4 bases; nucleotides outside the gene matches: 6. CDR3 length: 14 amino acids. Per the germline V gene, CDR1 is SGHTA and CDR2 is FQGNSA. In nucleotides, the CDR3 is TGTGCCAGCAGCCGAGCGGGGGGCTCTTACGAGCAGTACTTC. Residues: CASSRAGGSYEQYF.

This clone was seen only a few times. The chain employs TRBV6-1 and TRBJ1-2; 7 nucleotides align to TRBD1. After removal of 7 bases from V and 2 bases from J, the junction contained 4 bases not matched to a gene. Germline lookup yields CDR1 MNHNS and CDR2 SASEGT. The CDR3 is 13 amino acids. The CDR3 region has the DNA TGTGCCAGCATCGGGACAGCAAACTATGGCTACACCTTC. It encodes CASIGTANYGYTF.

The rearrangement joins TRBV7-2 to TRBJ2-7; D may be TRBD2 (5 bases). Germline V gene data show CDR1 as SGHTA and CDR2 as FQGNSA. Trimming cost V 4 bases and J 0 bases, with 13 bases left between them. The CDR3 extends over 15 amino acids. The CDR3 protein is CASSSNPGSSYEQYF. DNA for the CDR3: TGTGCCAGCAGCTCGAATCCGGGGAGCTCCTACGAGCAGTACTTC.

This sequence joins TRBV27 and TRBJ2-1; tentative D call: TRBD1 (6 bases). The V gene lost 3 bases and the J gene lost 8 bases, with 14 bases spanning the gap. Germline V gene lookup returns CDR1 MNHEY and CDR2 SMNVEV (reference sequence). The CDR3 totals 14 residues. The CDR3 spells CASSLGAWGDEQFF. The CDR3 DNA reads TGTGCCAGCAGTTTGGGGGCTTGGGGCGATGAGCAGTTCTTC.

The CDR3 region has the DNA TGTGCCAGCAGCTTAGGGGAGAGCACAGATACGCAGTATTTT. Residues: CASSLGESTDTQYF. J is TRBJ2-3 and V is TRBV11-3; possible D gene TRBD2, 5 bases. The CDR3 is 14 amino acids. V was trimmed by 1 base and J by 0 bases, leaving 5 bases between them. The germline CDR1 and CDR2 sequences are SGHNT and YENEEA.

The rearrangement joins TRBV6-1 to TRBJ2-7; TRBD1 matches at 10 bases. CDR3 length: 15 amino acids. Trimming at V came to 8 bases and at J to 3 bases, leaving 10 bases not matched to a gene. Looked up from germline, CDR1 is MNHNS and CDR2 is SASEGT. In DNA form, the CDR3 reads TGTGCCAGCTCGAACTTGGGACAGGGGTACTACGAGCAGTACTTC. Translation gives CASSNLGQGYYEQYF.

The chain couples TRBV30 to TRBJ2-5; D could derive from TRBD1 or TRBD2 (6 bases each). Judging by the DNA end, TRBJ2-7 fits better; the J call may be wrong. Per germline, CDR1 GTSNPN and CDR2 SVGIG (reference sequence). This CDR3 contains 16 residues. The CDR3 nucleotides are TGTGCCTGGACCACCAATCGGGGGCAGGGGTCCCACGAGCAGTACTTC. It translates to CAWTTNRGQGSHEQYF.

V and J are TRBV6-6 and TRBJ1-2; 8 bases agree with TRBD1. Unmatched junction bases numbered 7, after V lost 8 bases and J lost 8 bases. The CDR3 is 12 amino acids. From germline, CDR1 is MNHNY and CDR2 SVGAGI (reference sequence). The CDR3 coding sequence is TGTGCCAGCGGACAGGGCCCGTTGGGCTACACCTTC. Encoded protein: CASGQGPLGYTF.

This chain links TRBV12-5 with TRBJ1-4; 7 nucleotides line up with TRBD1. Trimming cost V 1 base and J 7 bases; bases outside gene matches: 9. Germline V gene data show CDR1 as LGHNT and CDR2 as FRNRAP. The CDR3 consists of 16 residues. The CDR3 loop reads CASGLASGGGPEKLFF. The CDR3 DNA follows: TGTGCTAGTGGTTTGGCCTCAGGGGGAGGGCCTGAAAAACTGTTTTTT.